One and the same sample provided the 13 T cell receptor beta chains below, sequenced in a study of blood T cell repertoires in COVID-19. Profiled with immunoSEQ multiplex PCR; TCRdb holds only in-frame clones, not every one. Of around 98,000 clones in the sample, approximately 82% are singletons; the top ten hold 11%. Material for sequencing was peripheral blood. The receptors derive from a man in his 70s with active or convalescent COVID-19.

V usage is TRBV7-6 and J usage is TRBJ2-3, with 8 nucleotides matching TRBD2. The CDR3 consists of 15 residues. CDR1 and CDR2 (germline): SGHVS, FNYEAQ. The V gene end was trimmed by 8 bases and the J gene end by 2 bases; junction bases not matched to a gene: 9. Written as DNA, the CDR3 is TGTGCCAGCGGGGCTAGCGGGCTGAACACAGATACGCAGTATTTT. Its protein product is CASGASGLNTDTQYF.

The V call is TRBV7-5, the J call TRBJ1-4; the table assigns TRBD1, which was not confirmed against the DNA. TRBV7-5 is given as a pseudogene. The CDR3 contains 17 residues. CDR3 bases: TGTGCCAGAACTATTCCCACCTCCACAGGGTTCAATGAAAAACTGTTTTTT. Translated: CARTIPTSTGFNEKLFF.

This clone was seen only once. The J gene is TRBJ2-7, the V gene TRBV14, with 12 bases fitting TRBD1. This CDR3 region has 15 residues. Germline V CDR1 and CDR2: SGHDN, FVKESK. The V gene end was trimmed by 5 bases and the J gene end by 6 bases; junction bases not matched to a gene: 8. The CDR3 reads CASSTGTGGRVEQYF. CDR3 coding DNA: TGTGCCAGCAGCACAGGGACAGGGGGCAGGGTCGAGCAGTACTTC.

V usage is TRBV27 and J usage is TRBJ1-6; TRBD1 agrees at 9 bases. This CDR3 spans 17 amino acids. CDR1 and CDR2 from the germline V gene are MNHEY and SMNVEV (reference sequence). J lost 6 bases, V lost 6 bases, and 12 bases had no gene match. CDR3: CASRAGPGTGINSPLHF. CDR3 coding DNA: TGTGCCAGCAGGGCAGGACCCGGGACAGGGATTAATTCACCCCTCCACTTT.

The chain employs TRBV29-1 and TRBJ2-1; TRBD2 aligns across 8 bases. CDR1 and CDR2 from the germline V gene are SQVTM and ANQGSEA. The CDR3 covers 13 residues. J gave up 5 bases and V 4 bases, and 4 bases lay outside the gene matches. Here the CDR3 reads CSVASGGHNEQFF. In DNA form, the CDR3 reads TGCAGCGTTGCGAGCGGGGGTCACAATGAGCAGTTCTTC.

The J gene is TRBJ2-5, the V gene TRBV2; TRBD2 matches at 10 bases. J lost 4 bases, V lost 6 bases, and 5 bases had no gene match. Germline values: CDR1 SNHLY, CDR2 FYNNEI. This CDR3 has 14 amino acids. CDR3 protein: CASRGTSVGETQYF. CDR3 bases: TGTGCCAGCAGAGGGACTAGCGTGGGAGAGACCCAGTACTTC.

The V call is TRBV6-5, the J call TRBJ2-2, with D possibly matching TRBD1 (5 bases). From germline, CDR1 is MNHEY and CDR2 SVGAGI. V was pared by 6 bases and J by 4 bases, with 12 bases between. The CDR3 consists of 14 residues. CDR3 amino acids: CASSLQGFTGELFF. CDR3 nucleotides: TGTGCCAGCAGCCTTCAGGGCTTCACCGGGGAGCTGTTTTTT.

This clone showed up just once. This chain uses TRBV6-5 with TRBJ2-3, with TRBD2 identical over 12 bases. Germline V gene data show CDR1 as MNHEY and CDR2 as SVGAGI. The CDR3 totals 15 residues. J gave up 1 base and V 6 bases, and 2 bases lay outside the gene matches. CDR3 sequence reads: CASSRLAGGTDTQYF. CDR3 nucleotide sequence: TGTGCCAGCAGCCGACTAGCGGGGGGCACAGATACGCAGTATTTT.

This clone was seen a single time. The rearrangement joins TRBV29-1 to TRBJ1-1; maybe TRBD1 (6 bases). This CDR3 contains 13 residues. The V and J ends lost 5 bases and 4 bases respectively, with 14 bases between them. Germline CDR1 and CDR2: SQVTM and ANQGSEA. Here the CDR3 DNA reads TGCAGCGTTAACCACAGAGGGGGCACTGAAGCTTTCTTT. It encodes CSVNHRGGTEAFF.

The chain combines TRBV5-6 with TRBJ2-5, with D perhaps matching TRBD2 (6 bases). The CDR3 loop spans 15 amino acids. V lost 2 bases to trimming and J lost 4 bases, with 15 bases between them. CDR1 is SGHDT, CDR2 YYEEEE, per germline. CDR3 DNA: TGTGCCAGCAGCTTCTCTGACGGGGGAGGAGAGACCCAGTACTTC. Protein product: CASSFSDGGGETQYF.

This clone was counted once. The chain combines TRBV6-5 with TRBJ2-7, with 7 bases identical to TRBD1. Germline values: CDR1 MNHEY, CDR2 SVGAGI. This CDR3 spans 14 amino acids. Unmatched junction bases numbered 8, after V lost 6 bases and J lost 3 bases. CDR3: CASRDKTGVYEQYF. CDR3 in DNA: TGTGCCAGCAGGGATAAAACAGGGGTCTACGAGCAGTACTTC.

This rearrangement joins TRBV30 to TRBJ2-2; D ambiguous. V lost 0 bases to trimming and J lost 4 bases, with 9 bases between them. CDR3 length equals 14 residues. Germline V gives CDR1 GTSNPN, CDR2 SVGIG (reference sequence). The CDR3 DNA reads as TGTGCCTGGAGTGTATTCTCGGTCACCGGGGAGCTGTTTTTT. Translating it yields CAWSVFSVTGELFF.

This clone has a count of ten or more. The chain links TRBV29-1 to TRBJ1-2; D is uncertain. V lost 7 bases to trimming and J lost 6 bases, with 12 bases between them. Germline CDR1 reads SQVTM; CDR2 reads ANQGSEA. CDR3 length: 11 amino acids. CDR3 DNA: TGCAGCGCGCTCTACTTGGATGGCTACACCTTC. Encoded protein: CSALYLDGYTF.